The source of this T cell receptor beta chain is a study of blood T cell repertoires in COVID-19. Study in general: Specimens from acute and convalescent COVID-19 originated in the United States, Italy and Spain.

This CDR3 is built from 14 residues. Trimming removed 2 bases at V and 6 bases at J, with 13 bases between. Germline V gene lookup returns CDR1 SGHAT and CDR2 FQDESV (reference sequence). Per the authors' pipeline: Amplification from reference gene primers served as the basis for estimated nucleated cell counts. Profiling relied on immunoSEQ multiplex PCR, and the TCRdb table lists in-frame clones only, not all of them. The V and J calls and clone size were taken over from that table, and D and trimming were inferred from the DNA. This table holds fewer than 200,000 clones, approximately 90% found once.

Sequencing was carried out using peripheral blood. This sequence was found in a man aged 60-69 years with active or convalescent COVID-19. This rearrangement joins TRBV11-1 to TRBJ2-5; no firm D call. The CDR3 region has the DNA TGTGCCAGCAGCTTAATGTTATCCGAGAAGACCCAGTACTTC. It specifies CASSLMLSEKTQYF.